This TCR beta chain was recovered during a study of memory CD4+ T cells and cytomegalovirus serostatus (dated 2019 in TCRdb). Regarding the research as a whole: A total of about 33 healthy Belgian adults, of whom 9 were CMV seropositive and roughly 24 were CMV seronegative, were included in the cohort. To replicate a published TCR-based CMV serostatus classifier, the study sequenced CD4+ memory TCRbeta repertoires from a Belgian cohort whose cytomegalovirus serostatus was known.

On the study overall, not on this receptor specifically: Of about 180 previously reported CMV-associated TCRbeta sequences, 67 appeared in the CD4+ memory repertoires, each in one to five individuals. Only CD4+CD45RO+ memory cells were sequenced, unlike the original study, which covered naive and memory CD4+ and CD8+ populations. The original-framework classifier achieved a median bootstrapped AUC of roughly 0.95 with a 95% CI of 0.76-1.00 on the Belgian cohort. For CMV serostatus prediction, a median bootstrapped AUC of about 0.95 was reached with the original framework, and a median bootstrapped AUC of around 0.89 was reached with a US-trained random forest. The results were interpreted as suggesting that the CMV-associated TCR signature is mostly present in the CD4+ memory repertoire.

The V and J ends are trimmed by 0 bases and 1 base, leaving 12 bases between them. The germline V gene encodes CDR1 SEHNR and CDR2 FQNEAQ (reference sequence). There are 16 amino acids in the CDR3, from cysteine to phenylalanine inclusive. Just the 48-base CDR3 DNA is kept, in frame starting at base 1. Genomic DNA was extracted from sorted cells with the Quick-DNA Microprep Kit. TCRbeta DNA was amplified with the immunoSEQ hsTCRbeta kit following the manufacturer's protocol. TCRbeta libraries were sequenced on an Illumina MiSeq instrument. In the original analysis: Following removal of out-of-frame sequences, 2 million to 2.5 million distinct TCRbeta sequences were retained, with an average of around 67,000 per individual. Each individual was scored using the number of roughly 150 previously reported CMV-associated TCRbeta sequences that the individual carried and the total number of productive distinct TCRbeta sequences. A beta-binomial model was reimplemented in Python, and random forests from scikit-learn, run with default parameters, were trained on data from the US cohort. Classifier performance on the Belgian cohort was summarized as median AUC with percentile confidence intervals over 10,000 bootstrap iterations. TCRdb holds this immuneACCESS table with in-frame rearrangements only. Some clones are missing; in checked studies, unresolved V genes explain under half, and the rest has no known cause. V and J calls and clone size are those listed in that table; D and trimming were worked out from the DNA. The sample data list roughly 50,000 clones, and roughly 73% of these were observed just once. The ten top clones hold less than 0.85% of the sample.

Single viable CD3+CD4+CD8-CD45RO+ cells were sorted as memory CD4+ T cells on a FACSAria II. CMV serostatus was assessed using a Roche Elecsys assay, by which serum IgG against CMV pp150, pp28, p38 and p52 was detected. Once the samples were thawed, total CD4+ T cells were enriched through positive selection using CD4 magnetic microbeads. Samples originated from another study that specifically interrogated the CD4+ T cell memory repertoire. Peripheral blood mononuclear cells were isolated and cryopreserved according to standard operating procedures, and serum was kept at -80 degrees C. The staining used CD3-PerCP (BW264/56), CD4-APC (RPA-T4), CD45RO-PE (UCHT1) and CD8-Pacific Orange (3B5) antibodies, and Sytox blue was used to exclude non-viable cells. About this clone: What this receptor recognizes is not known. Within one base of it there is no much larger clone, and no base qualities were kept.

The TCR sequence derives from an adult in good health and CMV-seronegative. Material for sequencing was memory CD4+ T cells from blood. Recombination connected TRBV7-9 to TRBJ1-1; no D gene can be assigned with confidence. The sequenced DNA: TGTGCCAGCAGCTTAGCGCGCGGCGGCCCGAACACTGAAGCTTTCTTT. The translation is CASSLARGGPNTEAFF.